This T cell receptor (beta chain) was identified in a study of blood T cell repertoires in COVID-19. V shed 5 bases and J shed 4 bases, with 5 bases lying between them. The CDR3 totals 11 residues. Here immunoSEQ multiplex PCR was the method, and the copy in TCRdb shows in-frame clones only, minus some. Here the sample spans some 120,000 clones, 74% being singletons. The receptor was isolated from a man aged 55 to 70 with acute or convalescent COVID-19. The rearrangement uses TRBV12-3 or TRBV12-4 and TRBJ1-2; D is ambiguous. Sequencing was done on a sample of peripheral blood. The CDR3 loop reads CASSRAYGYTF. The CDR3 coding sequence is TGTGCCAGCAGTCGCGCCTATGGCTACACCTTC.